This entry concerns a single T cell receptor beta chain. Its target is unknown. The sample comes from a study of shared clonotypes between healthy human individuals. Whole-study context: Three men and a couple of women, aged 18 to 49, were donors. Regarding the study as a whole: It was anticipated that sequencing depth would influence how many clonotypes donors shared.

Unsorted PBMC samples were amplified in replicate PCRs containing roughly 0.3 ug DNA, about 28,000 T cell genomes. Data came from immunoSEQ multiplex PCR; TCRdb stores just in-frame clones and leaves some out. The sample includes 400,000 to 550,000 clones, around 80% of them seen just once. The sequence was obtained from a woman aged 40 to 50 in good health. Some clones in this sample may be carry-over from other donors' samples. Sequencing input: PBMCs.

The CDR3: CASSPTVGTEAFF. CDR3 DNA: TGTGCCAGCAGCCCCACCGTGGGCACTGAAGCTTTCTTT. The chain recombines TRBV27 with TRBJ1-1; D gene unclear. CDR1 MNHEY and CDR2 SMNVEV come from the germline V gene (reference sequence). There are 13 residues in the CDR3. V gave up 6 bases and J gave up 4 bases, with 12 bases separating them.